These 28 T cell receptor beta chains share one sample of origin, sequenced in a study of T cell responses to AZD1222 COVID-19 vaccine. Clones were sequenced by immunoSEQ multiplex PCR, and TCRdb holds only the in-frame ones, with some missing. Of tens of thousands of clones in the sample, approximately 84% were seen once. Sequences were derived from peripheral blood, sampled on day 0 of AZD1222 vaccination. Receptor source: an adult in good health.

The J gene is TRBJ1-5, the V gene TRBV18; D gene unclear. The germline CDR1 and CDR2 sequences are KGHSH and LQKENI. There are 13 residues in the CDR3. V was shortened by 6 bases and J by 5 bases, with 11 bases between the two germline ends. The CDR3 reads CASSRETDQPQHF. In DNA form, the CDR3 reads TGTGCCAGCTCTAGAGAAACCGATCAGCCCCAGCATTTT.

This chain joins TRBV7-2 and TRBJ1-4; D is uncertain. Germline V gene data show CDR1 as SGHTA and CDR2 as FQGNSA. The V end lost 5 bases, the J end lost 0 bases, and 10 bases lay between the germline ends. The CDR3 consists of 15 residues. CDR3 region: CASSVGTATNEKLFF. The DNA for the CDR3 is TGTGCCAGCAGCGTGGGCACCGCAACTAATGAAAAACTGTTTTTT.

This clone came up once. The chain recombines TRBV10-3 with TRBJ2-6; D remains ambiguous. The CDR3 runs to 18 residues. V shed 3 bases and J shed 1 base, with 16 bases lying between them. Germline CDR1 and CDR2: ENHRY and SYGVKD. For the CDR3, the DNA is TGTGCCATCAGTGACCCCGGTGAGTCCTTTTCTGGGGCCAACGTCCTGACTTTC. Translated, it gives CAISDPGESFSGANVLTF.

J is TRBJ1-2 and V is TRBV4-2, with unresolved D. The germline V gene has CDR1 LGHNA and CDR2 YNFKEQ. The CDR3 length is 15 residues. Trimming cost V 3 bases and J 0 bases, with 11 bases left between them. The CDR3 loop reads CASSHPTEANYGYTF. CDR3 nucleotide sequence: TGTGCCAGCAGCCACCCTACAGAGGCTAACTATGGCTACACCTTC.

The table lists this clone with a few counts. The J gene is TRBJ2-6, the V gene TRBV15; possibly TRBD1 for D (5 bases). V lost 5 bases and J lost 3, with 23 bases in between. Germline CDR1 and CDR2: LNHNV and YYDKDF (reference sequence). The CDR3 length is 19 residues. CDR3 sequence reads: CATSSPGRASQIGANVLTF. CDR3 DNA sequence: TGTGCCACCAGCTCCCCCGGCAGGGCCTCTCAAATTGGGGCCAACGTCCTGACTTTC.

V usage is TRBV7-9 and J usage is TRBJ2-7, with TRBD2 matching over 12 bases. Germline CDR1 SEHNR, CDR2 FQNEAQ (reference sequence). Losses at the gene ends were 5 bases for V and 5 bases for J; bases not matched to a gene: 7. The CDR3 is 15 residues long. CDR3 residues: CASSGRLAGAHEQYF. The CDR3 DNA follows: TGTGCCAGCAGCGGTCGACTAGCGGGAGCCCACGAGCAGTACTTC.

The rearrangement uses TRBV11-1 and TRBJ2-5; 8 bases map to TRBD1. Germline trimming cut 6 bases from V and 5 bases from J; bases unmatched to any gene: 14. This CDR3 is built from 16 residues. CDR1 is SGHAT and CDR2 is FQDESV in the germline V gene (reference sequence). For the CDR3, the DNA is TGTGCCAGCAGTTCCATTACAGACAGGGGCGGGGAGACCCAGTACTTC. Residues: CASSSITDRGGETQYF.

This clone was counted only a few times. The CDR3 is CASSAGYGYTF. The CDR3 coding sequence is TGTGCCAGCAGCGCAGGCTATGGCTACACCTTC. V and J are TRBV12-3 or TRBV12-4 and TRBJ1-2; unclear D gene. With 6 bases removed from V and 4 bases from J, the gap between germline ends came to 6 bases. The CDR3 consists of 11 residues.

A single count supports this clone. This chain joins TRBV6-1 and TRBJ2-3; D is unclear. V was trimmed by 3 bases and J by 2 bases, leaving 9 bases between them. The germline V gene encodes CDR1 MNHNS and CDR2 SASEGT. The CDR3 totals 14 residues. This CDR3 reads CASSDVGLTDTQYF. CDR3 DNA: TGTGCCAGCAGTGATGTGGGTCTCACAGATACGCAGTATTTT.

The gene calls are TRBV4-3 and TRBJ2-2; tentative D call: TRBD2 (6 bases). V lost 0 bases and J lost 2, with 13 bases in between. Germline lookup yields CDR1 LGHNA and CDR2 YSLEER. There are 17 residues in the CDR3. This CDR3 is CASSQDLGGTNTGELFF. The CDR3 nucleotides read TGCGCCAGCAGCCAAGATCTTGGGGGGACTAACACCGGGGAGCTGTTTTTT.

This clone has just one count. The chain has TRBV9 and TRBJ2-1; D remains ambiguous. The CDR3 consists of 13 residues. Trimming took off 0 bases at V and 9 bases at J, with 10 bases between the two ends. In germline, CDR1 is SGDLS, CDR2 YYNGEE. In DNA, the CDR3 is TGTGCCAGCAGCGTAGGCTCGTGGGGTGAGCAGTTCTTC. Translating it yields CASSVGSWGEQFF.

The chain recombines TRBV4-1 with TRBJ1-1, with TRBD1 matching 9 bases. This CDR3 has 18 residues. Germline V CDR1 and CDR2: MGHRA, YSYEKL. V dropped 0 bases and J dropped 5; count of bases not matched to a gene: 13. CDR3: CASSQDKGQGSGRTEAFF. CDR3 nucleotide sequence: TGCGCCAGCAGCCAAGATAAGGGACAGGGCAGTGGAAGGACTGAAGCTTTCTTT.

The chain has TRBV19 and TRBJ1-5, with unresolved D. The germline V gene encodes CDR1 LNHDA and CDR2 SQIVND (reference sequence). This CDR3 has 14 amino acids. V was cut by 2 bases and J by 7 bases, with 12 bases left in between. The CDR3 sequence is CASSILGTRQPQHF. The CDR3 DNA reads TGTGCCAGTAGTATATTAGGAACGAGGCAGCCCCAGCATTTT.

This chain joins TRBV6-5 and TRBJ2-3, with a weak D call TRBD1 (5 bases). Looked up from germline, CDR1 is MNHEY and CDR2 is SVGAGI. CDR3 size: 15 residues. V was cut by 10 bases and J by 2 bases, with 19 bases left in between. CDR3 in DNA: TGTGCCACAAGTAGTCAGGGCGCAGACACAGATACGCAGTATTTT. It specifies CATSSQGADTDTQYF.

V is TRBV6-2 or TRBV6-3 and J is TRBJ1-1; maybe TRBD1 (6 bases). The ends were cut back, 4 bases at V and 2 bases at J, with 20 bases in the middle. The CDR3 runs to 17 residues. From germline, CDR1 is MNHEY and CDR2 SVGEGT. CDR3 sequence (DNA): TGTGCCAGCAGTTCGCCGGCTCACCAGGGGCTCAACACTGAAGCTTTCTTT. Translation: CASSSPAHQGLNTEAFF.

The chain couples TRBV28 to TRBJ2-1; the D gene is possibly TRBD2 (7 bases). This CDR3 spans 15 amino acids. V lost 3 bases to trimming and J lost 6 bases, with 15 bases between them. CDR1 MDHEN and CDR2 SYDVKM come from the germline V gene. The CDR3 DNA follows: TGTGCCAGCAGTTTGTTGGGGGGGCGAGGCAATGAGCAGTTCTTC. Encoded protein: CASSLLGGRGNEQFF.

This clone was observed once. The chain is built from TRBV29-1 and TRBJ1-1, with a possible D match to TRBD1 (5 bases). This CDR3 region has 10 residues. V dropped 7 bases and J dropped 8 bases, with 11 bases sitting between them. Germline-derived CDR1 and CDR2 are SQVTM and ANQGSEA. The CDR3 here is CSGLEGEAFF. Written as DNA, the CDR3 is TGCAGCGGCCTAGAGGGGGAAGCTTTCTTT.

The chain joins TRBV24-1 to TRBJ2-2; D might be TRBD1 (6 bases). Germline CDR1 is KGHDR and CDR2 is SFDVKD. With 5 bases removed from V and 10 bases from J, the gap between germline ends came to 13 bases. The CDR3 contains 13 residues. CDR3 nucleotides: TGTGCCACCAGTGGCGAGGGGGTCGAGGAGCTGTTTTTT. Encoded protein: CATSGEGVEELFF.

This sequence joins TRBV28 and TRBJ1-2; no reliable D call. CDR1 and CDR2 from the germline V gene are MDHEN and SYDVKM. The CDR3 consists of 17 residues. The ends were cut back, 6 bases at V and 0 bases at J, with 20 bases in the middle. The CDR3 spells CASRTHWASKANYGYTF. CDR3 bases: TGTGCCAGCAGAACTCATTGGGCAAGCAAAGCTAACTATGGCTACACCTTC.

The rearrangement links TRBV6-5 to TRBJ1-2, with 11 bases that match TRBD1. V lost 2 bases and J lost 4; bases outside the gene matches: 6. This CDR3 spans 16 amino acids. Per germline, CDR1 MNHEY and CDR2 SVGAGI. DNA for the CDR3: TGTGCCAGCAGTTACAACTCAGGGACAGGGGGCTATGGCTACACCTTC. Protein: CASSYNSGTGGYGYTF.

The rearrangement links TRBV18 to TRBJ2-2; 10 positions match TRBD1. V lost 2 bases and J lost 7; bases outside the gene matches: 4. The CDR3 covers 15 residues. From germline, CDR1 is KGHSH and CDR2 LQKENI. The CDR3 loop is CASSPGTGVFGELFF. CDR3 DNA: TGTGCCAGCTCACCAGGGACAGGGGTGTTCGGGGAGCTGTTTTTT.

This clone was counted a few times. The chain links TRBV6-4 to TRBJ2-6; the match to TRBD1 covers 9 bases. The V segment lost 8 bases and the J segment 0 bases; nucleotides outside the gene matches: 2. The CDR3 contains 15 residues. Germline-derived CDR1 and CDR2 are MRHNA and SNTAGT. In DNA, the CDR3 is TGTGCCAGCCGGGACAGGGCCTCTGGGGCCAACGTCCTGACTTTC. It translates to CASRDRASGANVLTF.

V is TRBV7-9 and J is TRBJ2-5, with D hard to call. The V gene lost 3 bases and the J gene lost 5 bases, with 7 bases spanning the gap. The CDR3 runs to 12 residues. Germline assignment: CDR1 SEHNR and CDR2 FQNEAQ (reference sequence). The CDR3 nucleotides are TGTGCCAGCAGCTTCCCCCGGGAGACCCAGTACTTC. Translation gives CASSFPRETQYF. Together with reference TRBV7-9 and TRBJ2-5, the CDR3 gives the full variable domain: DTGVSQNPRHKITKRGQNVTFRCDPISEHNRLYWYRQTLGQGPEFLTYFQNEAQLEKSRLLSDRFSAERPKGSFSTLEIQRTEQGDSAMYLCASSFPRETQYFGPGTRLLVL.

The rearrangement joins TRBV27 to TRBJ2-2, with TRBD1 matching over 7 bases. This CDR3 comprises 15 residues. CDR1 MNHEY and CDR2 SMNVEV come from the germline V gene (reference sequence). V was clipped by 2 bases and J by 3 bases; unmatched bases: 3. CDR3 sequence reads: CASSLLQGHTGELFF. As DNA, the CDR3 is TGTGCCAGCAGTTTACTACAGGGGCACACCGGGGAGCTGTTTTTT.

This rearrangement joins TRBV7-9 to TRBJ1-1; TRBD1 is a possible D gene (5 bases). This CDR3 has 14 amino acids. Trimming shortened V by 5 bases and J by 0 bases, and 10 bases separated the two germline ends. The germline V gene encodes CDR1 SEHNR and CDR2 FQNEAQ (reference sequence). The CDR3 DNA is TGTGCCAGCAGCCGGGGCAGAATGAACACTGAAGCTTTCTTT. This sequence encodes CASSRGRMNTEAFF. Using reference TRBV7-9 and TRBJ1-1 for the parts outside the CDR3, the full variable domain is DTGVSQNPRHKITKRGQNVTFRCDPISEHNRLYWYRQTLGQGPEFLTYFQNEAQLEKSRLLSDRFSAERPKGSFSTLEIQRTEQGDSAMYLCASSRGRMNTEAFFGQGTRLTVV.

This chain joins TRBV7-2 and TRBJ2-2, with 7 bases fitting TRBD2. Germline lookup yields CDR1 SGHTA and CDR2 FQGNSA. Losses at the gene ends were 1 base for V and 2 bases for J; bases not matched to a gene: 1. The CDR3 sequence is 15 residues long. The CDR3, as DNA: TGTGCCAGCAGCTTAGTAGCGGGTAACACCGGGGAGCTGTTTTTT. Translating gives CASSLVAGNTGELFF.

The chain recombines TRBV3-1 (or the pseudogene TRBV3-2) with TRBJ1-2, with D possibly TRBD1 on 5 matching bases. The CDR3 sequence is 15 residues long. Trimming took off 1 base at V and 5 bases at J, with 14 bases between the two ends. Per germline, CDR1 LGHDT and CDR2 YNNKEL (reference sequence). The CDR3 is CASSQGGMQPYGYTF. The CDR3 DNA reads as TGTGCCAGCAGCCAAGGGGGGATGCAGCCATATGGCTACACCTTC.

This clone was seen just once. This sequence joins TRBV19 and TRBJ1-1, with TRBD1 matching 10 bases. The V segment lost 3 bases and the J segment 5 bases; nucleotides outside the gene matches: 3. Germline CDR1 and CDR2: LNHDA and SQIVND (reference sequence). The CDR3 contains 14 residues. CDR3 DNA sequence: TGTGCCAGTAGTATTGGACAGGGGGTGACTGAAGCTTTCTTT. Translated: CASSIGQGVTEAFF.